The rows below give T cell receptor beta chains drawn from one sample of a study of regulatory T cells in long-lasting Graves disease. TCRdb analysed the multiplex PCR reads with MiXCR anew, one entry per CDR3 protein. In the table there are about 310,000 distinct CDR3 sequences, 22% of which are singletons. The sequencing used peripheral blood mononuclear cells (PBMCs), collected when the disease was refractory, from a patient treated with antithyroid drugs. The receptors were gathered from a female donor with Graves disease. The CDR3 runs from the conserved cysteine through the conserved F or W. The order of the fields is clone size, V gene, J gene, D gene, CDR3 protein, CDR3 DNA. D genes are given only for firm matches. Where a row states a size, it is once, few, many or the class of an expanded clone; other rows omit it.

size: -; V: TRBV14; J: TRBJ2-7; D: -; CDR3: CASSQTGQRGLNEQYF; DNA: TGTGCCAGCAGCCAGACTGGACAGAGGGGACTGAACGAGCAGTACTTC
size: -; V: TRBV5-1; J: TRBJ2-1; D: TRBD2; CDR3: CASSLDGTRDYNEQFF; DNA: TGCGCCAGCAGCTTGGACGGGACTAGAGACTACAATGAGCAGTTCTTC
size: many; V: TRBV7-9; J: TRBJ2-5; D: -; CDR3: CASSYIEETQYF; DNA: TGTGCCAGCAGCTATATAGAAGAGACCCAGTACTTC
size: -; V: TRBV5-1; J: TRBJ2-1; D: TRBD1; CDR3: CASADRASYNEQFF; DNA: TGCGCCAGCGCTGACAGGGCCTCCTACAATGAGCAGTTCTTC
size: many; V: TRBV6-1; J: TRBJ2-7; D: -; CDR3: CASSEIWGRGLEQYF; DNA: TGTGCCAGCAGTGAAATTTGGGGGCGAGGCCTCGAGCAGTACTTC
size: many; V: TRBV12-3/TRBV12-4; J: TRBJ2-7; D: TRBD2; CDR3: CASSFLRESVEQYF; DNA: TGTGCCAGCAGTTTTTTGCGGGAGTCTGTCGAGCAGTACTTC
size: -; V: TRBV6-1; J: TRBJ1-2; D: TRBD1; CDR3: CASSPRTGDGYTF; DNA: TGTGCCAGCAGTCCTCGGACAGGGGATGGCTACACCTTC
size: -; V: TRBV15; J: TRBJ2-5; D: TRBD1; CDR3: CATTEGAAETQYF; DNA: TGTGCCACGACAGAGGGGGCTGCCGAGACCCAGTACTTC
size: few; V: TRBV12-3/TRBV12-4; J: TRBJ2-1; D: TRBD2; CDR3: CASTKGRLAGQYNEQFF; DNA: TGTGCCAGCACCAAGGGGAGACTAGCGGGGCAATACAATGAGCAGTTCTTC
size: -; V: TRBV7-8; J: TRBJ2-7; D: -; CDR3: CASSDDLELYEQYF; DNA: TGTGCCAGCAGCGATGACCTCGAGCTTTACGAGCAGTACTTC
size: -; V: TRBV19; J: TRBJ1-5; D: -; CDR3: CASRQPQHF; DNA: TGTGCCAGTCGTCAGCCCCAGCATTTT
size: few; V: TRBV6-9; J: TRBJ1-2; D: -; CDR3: CASSYTTSPDKAGYTF; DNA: TGTGCCAGCAGTTACACAACCAGCCCCGACAAGGCTGGCTACACCTTC
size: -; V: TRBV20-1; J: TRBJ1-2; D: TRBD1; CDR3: CSASPSPTGHGYTF; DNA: TGCAGTGCTAGTCCCTCCCCGACAGGGCATGGCTACACCTTC
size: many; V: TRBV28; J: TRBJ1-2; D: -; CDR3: CASSLDNPDGYTF; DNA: TGTGCCAGCAGCCTCGACAACCCCGATGGCTACACCTTC
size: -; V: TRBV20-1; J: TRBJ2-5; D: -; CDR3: CSARRREEKYF; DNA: TGCAGTGCTAGGAGGAGGGAGGAAAAGTACTTC
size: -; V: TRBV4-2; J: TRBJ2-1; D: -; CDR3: CASSQGTVYNEQFF; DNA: TGTGCCAGCAGCCAAGGGACAGTCTACAATGAGCAGTTCTTC
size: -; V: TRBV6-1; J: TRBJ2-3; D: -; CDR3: CASSDGLTDTQYF; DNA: TGTGCCAGCAGCGATGGACTGACAGATACGCAGTATTTT
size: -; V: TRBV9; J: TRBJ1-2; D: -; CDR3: CASSALQGFYGYTF; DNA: TGTGCCAGCAGCGCACTACAGGGCTTCTATGGCTACACCTTC
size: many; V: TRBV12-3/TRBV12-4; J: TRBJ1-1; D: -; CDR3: CASSSTGNTEAFF; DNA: TGTGCCAGCAGCTCGACTGGGAACACTGAAGCTTTCTTT
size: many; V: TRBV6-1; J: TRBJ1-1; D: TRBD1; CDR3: CASSTDRGTEAFF; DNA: TGTGCCAGCAGTACCGACAGGGGGACTGAAGCTTTCTTT
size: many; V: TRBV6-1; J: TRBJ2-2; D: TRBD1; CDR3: CASRGDRGWGGLFF; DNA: TGTGCCAGCAGAGGCGACAGGGGGTGGGGTGGGCTGTTTTTT
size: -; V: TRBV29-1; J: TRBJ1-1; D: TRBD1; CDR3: CSVPGQGTEAFF; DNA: TGCAGCGTGCCGGGACAGGGGACTGAAGCTTTCTTT
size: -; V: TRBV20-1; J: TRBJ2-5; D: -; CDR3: CSARTSGADRETQYF; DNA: TGCAGTGCTAGAACCTCCGGAGCCGACAGAGAGACCCAGTACTTC
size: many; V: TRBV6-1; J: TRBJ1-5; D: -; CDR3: CASSGSTRGQPQHF; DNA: TGTGCCAGCAGTGGATCGACAAGGGGTCAGCCCCAGCATTTT
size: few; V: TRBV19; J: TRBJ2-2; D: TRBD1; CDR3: CASGQGSNTGELFF; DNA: TGTGCCAGCGGACAGGGGAGTAACACCGGGGAGCTGTTTTTT
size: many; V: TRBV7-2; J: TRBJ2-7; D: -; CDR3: CASSQGQYEQYF; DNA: TGTGCCAGCAGCCAAGGACAGTACGAGCAGTACTTC
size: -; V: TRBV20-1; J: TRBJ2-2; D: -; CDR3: CSARVRRGRSNTGELFF; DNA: TGCAGTGCTAGAGTCAGGAGGGGCAGATCGAACACCGGGGAGCTGTTTTTT
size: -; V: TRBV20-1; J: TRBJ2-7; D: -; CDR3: CSARSGLHYEQYF; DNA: TGCAGTGCTCGTTCGGGACTTCACTACGAGCAGTACTTC
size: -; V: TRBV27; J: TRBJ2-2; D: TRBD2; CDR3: CASKSSLAVGELFF; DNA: TGTGCCAGCAAATCTTCTCTAGCGGTCGGGGAGCTGTTTTTT
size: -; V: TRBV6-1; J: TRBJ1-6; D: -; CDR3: CASSDRNSPLHF; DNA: TGTGCCAGCAGCGACAGAAATTCACCCCTCCACTTT
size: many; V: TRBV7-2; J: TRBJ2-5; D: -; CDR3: CASSSGPWETQYF; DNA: TGTGCCAGCAGCTCGGGACCATGGGAGACCCAGTACTTC